Included here is one TCR beta chain sequence, with context. The antigen is unknown. Germline lookup yields CDR1 MNHNS and CDR2 SASEGT. Trimming removed 3 bases from V and 6 bases from J; junction bases left unmatched: 6. This CDR3 region has 14 residues. The PCR employed 60 Vbeta primers together with 13 Jbeta primers. The data were produced by immunoSEQ multiplex PCR, yet TCRdb's version contains in-frame clones alone and is incomplete. This specimen shows over 150,000 clones; the ten leading clones hold almost 0.75%. The data originate from a study of cytomegalovirus exposure and HLA in healthy donors. Whole-study results and caveats: The classifier reportedly diagnosed cytomegalovirus status with high specificity and sensitivity. Presence/absence results assume similar sequencing depth per donor, which may not hold.

The receptor's source is a boy between 5 and 17 years old in good health and CMV-seronegative. Sequencing was done on a sample of PBMCs. V gene TRBV6-1 combines with J gene TRBJ1-2; 8 nucleotides align to TRBD1. CDR3 residues: CASSDSGTGDGYTF. CDR3 DNA: TGTGCCAGCAGTGACTCGGGGACAGGTGATGGCTACACCTTC.